Below, 16 T cell receptor beta chains from the same sample are listed, as sequenced in a study of OX40 agonist ivuxolimab in advanced cancers. Data came from immunoSEQ multiplex PCR; TCRdb stores just in-frame clones and leaves some out. The sample carries tens of thousands of clones, about nine tenths recorded once. The sequenced sample was CD4+ or CD8+ T cells sorted from blood, obtained in a trial of the OX40 agonist ivuxolimab. The receptors derive from an adult with an advanced solid tumor such as melanoma, head and neck, liver or kidney cancer.

The chain has TRBV5-4 and TRBJ1-2; no clear D gene. The CDR3 has 14 amino acids. V was cut by 0 bases and J by 0 bases, with 6 bases left in between. Germline V lookup: CDR1 SGHNT, CDR2 YYREEE (reference sequence). CDR3 coding DNA: TGTGCCAGCAGCTTGGACAGATCTAACTATGGCTACACCTTC. This codes for CASSLDRSNYGYTF.

The chain has TRBV30 and TRBJ2-7; unclear D gene. V was clipped by 3 bases and J by 2 bases, with 5 bases between them. The CDR3 spans 11 residues. Germline loops: CDR1 GTSNPN, CDR2 SVGIG (reference sequence). The DNA for the CDR3 is TGTGCCTGGAGACGTACCTACGAGCAGTACTTC. Its translation: CAWRRTYEQYF.

The chain uses TRBV7-8 and TRBJ2-1; TRBD2 agrees at 7 bases. V gave up 3 bases and J gave up 1 base; unmatched junction bases: 3. The germline CDR1 and CDR2 sequences are SGHVS and FQNEAQ. There are 15 residues in the CDR3. This chain's CDR3 is CASSFEGGSYNEQFF. The DNA for the CDR3 is TGTGCCAGCAGCTTCGAGGGAGGGTCCTACAATGAGCAGTTCTTC.

V and J are TRBV5-4 and TRBJ2-7; 7 bases line up with TRBD1. V lost 4 bases, J lost 2 bases, and 6 bases stayed unmatched. The CDR3 totals 14 residues. From germline, CDR1 is SGHNT and CDR2 YYREEE (reference sequence). The CDR3 DNA sequence: TGTGCCAGCAGCCCCAGGGACAGTCCCTACGAGCAGTACTTC. This codes for CASSPRDSPYEQYF.

V and J are TRBV28 and TRBJ1-5, with D possibly matching TRBD1 (5 bases). This CDR3 comprises 16 residues. The germline V gene has CDR1 MDHEN and CDR2 SYDVKM. Trimming shortened V by 5 bases and J by 2 bases, and 16 bases separated the two germline ends. CDR3 DNA sequence: TGTGCCAGCAGTCTTCGTGCAGGGAATGGCAATCAGCCCCAGCATTTT. The encoded protein is CASSLRAGNGNQPQHF.

The chain combines TRBV6-4 with TRBJ1-5; D gene unclear. The germline CDR1 and CDR2 sequences are MRHNA and SNTAGT. The CDR3 runs to 13 residues. The V end lost 0 bases, the J end lost 7 bases, and 7 bases lay between the germline ends. CDR3 residues: CASSDSFGQPQHF. CDR3 bases: TGTGCCAGCAGTGACTCATTCGGACAGCCCCAGCATTTT.

The chain couples TRBV5-1 to TRBJ1-1, with D possibly TRBD1 on 5 matching bases. Trimming shortened V by 3 bases and J by 5 bases, and 14 bases separated the two germline ends. This CDR3 has 14 amino acids. Germline V lookup: CDR1 SGHRS, CDR2 YFSETQ. The DNA for the CDR3 is TGCGCCAGCAGCTCGAGGAGGGGAGGAACTGAAGCTTTCTTT. Amino acid sequence: CASSSRRGGTEAFF.

The rearrangement uses TRBV30 and TRBJ2-6; possibly TRBD2 for D (5 bases). CDR1 is GTSNPN and CDR2 is SVGIG in the germline V gene (reference sequence). V was trimmed by 8 bases and J by 0 bases, leaving 14 bases between them. The CDR3 loop spans 15 amino acids. CDR3: CAVRADHSGANVLTF. The DNA for the CDR3 is TGTGCCGTGAGGGCAGACCACTCTGGGGCCAACGTCCTGACTTTC.

V usage is TRBV7-8 and J usage is TRBJ2-5; 13 nucleotides align to TRBD2. The germline gives CDR1 SGHVS, CDR2 FQNEAQ. CDR3 size: 16 residues. V dropped 4 bases and J dropped 5; count of bases not matched to a gene: 7. CDR3 sequence: CASSSLLAGGPETQYF. CDR3 DNA sequence: TGTGCCAGCAGCTCCTTACTAGCGGGGGGGCCGGAGACCCAGTACTTC. The full variable domain, in which reference TRBV7-8 and TRBJ2-5 provide the parts outside the CDR3, is GAGVSQSPRYKVAKRGQDVALRCDPISGHVSLFWYQQALGQGPEFLTYFQNEAQLDKSGLPSDRFFAERPEGSVSTLKIQRTQQEDSAVYLCASSSLLAGGPETQYFGPGTRLLVL.

The genes are TRBV30 and TRBJ1-5, with 7 bases fitting TRBD1. The CDR3 is 14 residues long. With 0 bases clipped from V and 9 bases from J, the junction kept 8 bases outside the gene matches. Looked up from germline, CDR1 is GTSNPN and CDR2 is SVGIG (reference sequence). For the CDR3, the DNA is TGTGCCTGGAGTGTAAGGGCAGGGGGAGGGCCCCAGCATTTT. This codes for CAWSVRAGGGPQHF.

This rearrangement joins TRBV5-1 to TRBJ2-7; D gene unclear. There are 14 residues in the CDR3. Germline loops: CDR1 SGHRS, CDR2 YFSETQ. The V gene lost 0 bases and the J gene lost 6 bases, with 13 bases spanning the gap. Here the CDR3 reads CASSLGNGRAEQYF. The CDR3 coding sequence is TGCGCCAGCAGCTTGGGCAACGGACGGGCCGAGCAGTACTTC.

V gene TRBV7-2 combines with J gene TRBJ2-7; TRBD2 matches at 8 bases. The CDR3 consists of 11 residues. CDR1 is SGHTA and CDR2 is FQGNSA in the germline V gene. V lost 4 bases and J lost 9; bases outside the gene matches: 2. The CDR3 bases are TGTGCCAGCAGCTCCCTAGCGGGGCAGTACTTC. Its translation: CASSSLAGQYF.

This clone was picked up one time. V and J are TRBV5-4 and TRBJ2-7, with a tentative D call TRBD2 (5 bases). Per germline, CDR1 SGHNT and CDR2 YYREEE (reference sequence). Trimming stripped 0 bases from V and 2 bases from J, with 9 bases between. The CDR3 extends over 14 amino acids. Here the CDR3 DNA reads TGTGCCAGCAGCTTGGGGACTGCCCCCTACGAGCAGTACTTC. Protein: CASSLGTAPYEQYF.

The V and J genes are TRBV6-1 and TRBJ2-7; D is perhaps TRBD2 (6 bases). V was clipped by 3 bases and J by 11 bases, with 20 bases between them. Looked up from germline, CDR1 is MNHNS and CDR2 is SASEGT. This CDR3 region has 14 residues. The CDR3 sequence is CASSEVGRTGAEYF. The CDR3, as DNA: TGTGCCAGCAGTGAGGTTGGGAGGACCGGAGCCGAGTACTTC.

The V call is TRBV19, the J call TRBJ2-2; D uncertain. This CDR3 region has 14 residues. Trimming stripped 0 bases from V and 6 bases from J, with 8 bases between. Germline V gene data show CDR1 as LNHDA and CDR2 as SQIVND (reference sequence). This chain's CDR3 is CASSIEGAAGELFF. The CDR3 bases are TGTGCCAGTAGTATAGAGGGCGCGGCCGGGGAGCTGTTTTTT.

The V gene is TRBV7-8, the J gene TRBJ2-2; 7 positions agree with TRBD1. This CDR3 has 15 amino acids. The germline V gene encodes CDR1 SGHVS and CDR2 FQNEAQ. The V and J ends lost 5 bases and 0 bases, in that order; junction bases with no gene match: 3. CDR3 bases: TGTGCCAGCAGCCCAGGGGGACCGAACACCGGGGAGCTGTTTTTT. It translates to CASSPGGPNTGELFF. The whole variable domain, remainder taken from reference TRBV7-8 and TRBJ2-2, is GAGVSQSPRYKVAKRGQDVALRCDPISGHVSLFWYQQALGQGPEFLTYFQNEAQLDKSGLPSDRFFAERPEGSVSTLKIQRTQQEDSAVYLCASSPGGPNTGELFFGEGSRLTVL.